This passage covers 22 T cell receptor beta chains from one sample sequenced in a study of blood T cell repertoires in COVID-19. The table came from immunoSEQ multiplex PCR; TCRdb's copy has only in-frame clones and leaves some out. Of hundreds of thousands of clones in the sample, roughly 88% are singletons; the top ten hold 2% to 2.5%. The sample taken for sequencing was peripheral blood. The receptors derive from a woman aged 40 to 50 who had recovered from COVID-19.

The rearrangement uses TRBV25-1 and TRBJ2-2; the D is unclear. This CDR3 has 11 amino acids. With 2 bases removed from V and 16 bases from J, the gap between germline ends came to 11 bases. Per the germline V gene, CDR1 is MGHDK and CDR2 is SYGVNS. CDR3 sequence: CASSEAHSRFF. In DNA, the CDR3 is TGTGCCAGCAGTGAAGCTCACTCGCGGTTTTTT.

The gene calls are TRBV11-1 and TRBJ1-2; D uncertain. This CDR3 comprises 13 residues. V lost 4 bases and J lost 4, with 10 bases in between. CDR1 and CDR2 (germline): SGHAT, FQDESV (reference sequence). The CDR3 region is CASSSPGSYGYTF. The CDR3 DNA reads as TGTGCCAGCAGCTCACCCGGGAGCTATGGCTACACCTTC.

This clone was recorded a few times. The chain joins TRBV3-1 (or the pseudogene TRBV3-2) to TRBJ1-2, with 9 nucleotides matching TRBD1. Germline loops: CDR1 LGHDT, CDR2 YNNKEL (reference sequence). The CDR3 runs 15 residues. The junction had 7 bases not matched to a gene; V was cut back by 4 bases and J by 4 bases. The CDR3 sequence: CASSPRTGEGYGYTF. The CDR3 region has the DNA TGTGCCAGCAGCCCCCGGACAGGGGAAGGCTATGGCTACACCTTC.

The chain joins TRBV5-8 to TRBJ1-1; D might be TRBD1 (6 bases). Germline values: CDR1 SGHTS, CDR2 YDEGEE. The CDR3 covers 14 residues. Trimming left V 4 bases short and J 6 bases short, with 16 bases between. The CDR3 DNA reads as TGTGCCAGCAGCGGAAAACACAGGGTCGCTGAAGCTTTCTTT. Protein product: CASSGKHRVAEAFF.

This rearrangement joins TRBV4-2 to TRBJ2-7, with no clear D. The V end was cut by 0 bases, the J end by 3 bases, with 9 bases between. Germline assignment: CDR1 LGHNA and CDR2 YNFKEQ. The CDR3 has 14 residues. The CDR3 DNA reads as TGTGCCAGCAGCCAAGAATCCCTCTTCTACGAGCAGTACTTC. Amino acid sequence: CASSQESLFYEQYF.

The V gene is TRBV5-5, the J gene TRBJ2-5; 9 nucleotides align to TRBD1. Germline-derived CDR1 and CDR2 are SGHKS and YYEKEE (reference sequence). V dropped 0 bases and J dropped 5; count of bases not matched to a gene: 8. This CDR3 comprises 16 residues. CDR3 in amino acids: CASSLVTGGTGETQYF. DNA for the CDR3: TGTGCCAGCAGCTTGGTCACAGGGGGCACGGGGGAGACCCAGTACTTC.

This chain joins TRBV28 and TRBJ2-4, with D tentatively TRBD1 (6 bases). Deletions cut 5 bases from V and 1 base from J, with 12 bases between. From germline, CDR1 is MDHEN and CDR2 SYDVKM. This CDR3 is built from 15 residues. The CDR3 region has the DNA TGTGCCAGCAGTCCACATCAGGGGGCCAAAAACATTCAGTACTTC. This codes for CASSPHQGAKNIQYF.

The chain carries TRBV30 and TRBJ2-3, with 8 positions matching TRBD2. Germline CDR1 is GTSNPN and CDR2 is SVGIG (reference sequence). There are 14 residues in the CDR3. V shed 2 bases and J 1 base; nucleotides not matched to a gene: 2. The CDR3 nucleotides read TGTGCCTGGAGTCGTAGCGGGGGCACAGATACGCAGTATTTT. Amino acid sequence: CAWSRSGGTDTQYF.

This chain connects TRBV7-6 to TRBJ2-7, with D hard to call. The CDR3 runs 13 residues. Germline CDR1 and CDR2: SGHVS and FNYEAQ. Trimming shortened V by 0 bases and J by 6 bases, and 9 bases separated the two germline ends. The CDR3 DNA sequence: TGTGCCAGCAGCTTAGCGAAAGGCGGCGAGCAGTACTTC. This sequence encodes CASSLAKGGEQYF.

The rearrangement joins TRBV4-3 to TRBJ2-5, with TRBD2 identical over 9 bases. Germline V gives CDR1 LGHNA, CDR2 YSLEER. Trimming cost V 0 bases and J 1 base; bases outside gene matches: 6. This CDR3 is built from 17 residues. The CDR3 sequence is CASSQDWLAGPQETQYF. As DNA, the CDR3 is TGCGCCAGCAGCCAAGATTGGCTAGCGGGGCCCCAAGAGACCCAGTACTTC.

The chain is built from TRBV2 and TRBJ2-3, with 9 bases fitting TRBD1. Looked up from germline, CDR1 is SNHLY and CDR2 is FYNNEI. This CDR3 spans 16 amino acids. Trimming took 3 bases from V and 0 from J; bases not matched to a gene: 4. The CDR3 spells CASSDGDRVSTDTQYF. CDR3 DNA sequence: TGTGCCAGCAGTGATGGGGACAGGGTTAGCACAGATACGCAGTATTTT.

This CDR3 is CAISETSGNTDTQYF. The CDR3 nucleotides read TGTGCCATCAGTGAGACTAGCGGGAACACAGATACGCAGTATTTT. This chain uses TRBV10-3 with TRBJ2-3; 10 nucleotides align to TRBD2. The germline gives CDR1 ENHRY, CDR2 SYGVKD. The CDR3 has 15 residues. After removal of 2 bases from V and 2 bases from J, the junction contained 1 base not matched to a gene.

The chain links TRBV24-1 to TRBJ1-3, with D hard to call. V shed 0 bases and J shed 8 bases, with 7 bases lying between them. CDR1 is KGHDR, CDR2 SFDVKD, per germline. There are 13 residues in the CDR3. CDR3: CATSDLGGHTIYF. The CDR3 DNA follows: TGTGCCACCAGTGATTTGGGAGGGCACACCATATATTTT.

The chain uses TRBV4-1 and TRBJ1-6; the D is unclear. Looked up from germline, CDR1 is MGHRA and CDR2 is YSYEKL. The CDR3 loop spans 17 amino acids. Between the trimmed V and J ends, which lost 0 bases and 6 bases, there was a span of 15 bases. The CDR3 here is CASSQDRPGRSNSPLHF. CDR3 DNA: TGCGCCAGCAGCCAAGACAGACCCGGGAGGTCTAATTCACCCCTCCACTTT.

This clone has just one count. The J gene is TRBJ2-3, the V gene TRBV29-1, with 8 bases matching TRBD2. Germline-derived CDR1 and CDR2 are SQVTM and ANQGSEA. After removal of 6 bases from V and 3 bases from J, the junction contained 5 bases not matched to a gene. This CDR3 region has 13 residues. The CDR3 nucleotides are TGCAGCGTCTCGCGGGGGGTTACAGATACGCAGTATTTT. Its protein is CSVSRGVTDTQYF.

The chain employs TRBV25-1 and TRBJ2-1; 8 bases match TRBD2. Per the germline V gene, CDR1 is MGHDK and CDR2 is SYGVNS. With 6 bases clipped from V and 5 bases from J, the junction kept 9 bases outside the gene matches. CDR3 length equals 15 residues. This CDR3 is CASRTAGDGHNEQFF. For the CDR3, the DNA is TGTGCCAGCAGGACAGCGGGAGATGGACACAATGAGCAGTTCTTC.

This clone was seen ten or more times. The chain is built from TRBV19 and TRBJ1-6; 9 nucleotides agree with TRBD1. This CDR3 spans 14 amino acids. In germline, CDR1 is LNHDA, CDR2 SQIVND (reference sequence). Trimming cost V 3 bases and J 9 bases; bases outside gene matches: 3. The CDR3 DNA follows: TGTGCCAGTAGTATGGGACAGGGAAGTTCACCCCTCCACTTT. Protein product: CASSMGQGSSPLHF.

This clone was found once. The gene calls are TRBV18 and TRBJ2-5; no definite D call. V lost 2 bases, J lost 4 bases, and 11 bases lay in between. Germline CDR1 and CDR2: KGHSH and LQKENI. CDR3 length: 14 residues. Here the CDR3 DNA reads TGTGCCAGCTCACCAACGGGTAGGCGAGAGACCCAGTACTTC. Protein sequence: CASSPTGRRETQYF.

V is TRBV4-3 and J is TRBJ2-3; 7 bases are shared with TRBD2. There are 16 residues in the CDR3. CDR1 LGHNA and CDR2 YSLEER come from the germline V gene. The J segment lost 5 bases and the V segment lost 0 bases, leaving 8 bases of the junction unmatched. The CDR3 protein is CASSQDHGGEGDTQYF. CDR3 DNA sequence: TGCGCCAGCAGCCAAGATCATGGCGGGGAGGGAGATACGCAGTATTTT.

The rearrangement joins TRBV6-5 to TRBJ2-7; the match to TRBD1 covers 7 bases. The CDR3 sequence is 13 residues long. The V gene end was trimmed by 6 bases and the J gene end by 2 bases; junction bases not matched to a gene: 4. The V gene's germline CDR1 is MNHEY and CDR2 SVGAGI. Written as DNA, the CDR3 is TGTGCCAGCAGATCGGGACAGCCCTACGAGCAGTACTTC. Translated: CASRSGQPYEQYF.

Concerning this clone: The junction departs from the called germline gene at one end, perhaps through a read error. The rearrangement links TRBV2 to TRBJ1-2; 7 bases line up with TRBD1. The CDR3 loop spans 14 amino acids. Germline values: CDR1 SNHLY, CDR2 FYNNEI. As DNA, the CDR3 is TGTGCCAGCAGGGAAGGGGGCTGGGGCTCTGGCTACACCTTC. Its protein product is CASREGGWGSGYTF.

The chain recombines TRBV19 with TRBJ2-3, with a weak D call TRBD1 (6 bases). The CDR3 is 14 amino acids. Between the trimmed V and J ends, which lost 3 bases and 2 bases, there was a span of 9 bases. Germline CDR1 is LNHDA and CDR2 is SQIVND (reference sequence). The DNA of the CDR3 is TGTGCCAGTAGTATGGGGGCGGCCACAGATACGCAGTATTTT. The encoded protein is CASSMGAATDTQYF.